This is a list of T cell receptor beta chains from one sample in a study of blood T cell repertoires in COVID-19. TCRdb keeps only in-frame clones here, not all; method: immunoSEQ multiplex PCR. The table lists 120,000 to 150,000 clones, about 89% of them singletons, with roughly 6.6% in the top ten. Specimen: peripheral blood. The receptors derive from a man older than 75 with acute or convalescent COVID-19. The CDR3 runs from the conserved cysteine through the conserved F or W. A D gene is named only where the DNA matches it firmly. The size field is filled for only some rows; it gives once, few, many or a size class.

v_gene: TRBV5-6; j_gene: TRBJ1-1; abundance: NA; d_gene: NA; CDR3aa: CASSLGSVKHTEAFF; CDR3nt: TGTGCCAGCAGCTTGGGTTCAGTTAAACACACTGAAGCTTTCTTT
v_gene: TRBV27; j_gene: TRBJ2-6; abundance: NA; d_gene: NA; CDR3aa: CASSVPGTSLVLTF; CDR3nt: TGTGCCAGCAGTGTGCCCGGGACTTCCCTTGTCCTGACTTTC
v_gene: TRBV7-8; j_gene: TRBJ1-6; abundance: NA; d_gene: TRBD1; CDR3aa: CASSPGQVYNSPLHF; CDR3nt: TGTGCCAGCAGCCCCGGACAGGTCTATAATTCACCCCTCCACTTT
v_gene: TRBV27; j_gene: TRBJ2-5; abundance: few; d_gene: TRBD2; CDR3aa: CASSPQFPGLAGEGPRGETQYF; CDR3nt: TGTGCCAGCAGTCCACAATTCCCCGGGTTAGCGGGAGAAGGCCCACGGGGGGAGACCCAGTACTTC
v_gene: TRBV12-3/TRBV12-4; j_gene: TRBJ1-2; abundance: NA; d_gene: NA; CDR3aa: CASSLTGYGYTF; CDR3nt: TGTGCCAGCAGTTTGACAGGCTATGGCTACACCTTC
v_gene: TRBV7-3; j_gene: TRBJ2-2; abundance: NA; d_gene: TRBD1; CDR3aa: CASSSDRGSPNTGELFF; CDR3nt: TGTGCCAGCAGCTCTGACAGGGGGTCCCCGAACACCGGGGAGCTGTTTTTT
v_gene: TRBV3-1/TRBV3-2; j_gene: TRBJ2-7; abundance: NA; d_gene: NA; CDR3aa: CASSPFSGGEKGQYF; CDR3nt: TGTGCCAGCAGCCCCTTTTCGGGGGGCGAGAAGGGGCAGTACTTC
v_gene: TRBV27; j_gene: TRBJ1-6; abundance: once; d_gene: TRBD1; CDR3aa: CASTRTGMSSPLHF; CDR3nt: TGTGCCAGCACCAGGACAGGGATGAGTTCACCCCTCCACTTT
v_gene: TRBV5-1; j_gene: TRBJ1-2; abundance: few; d_gene: NA; CDR3aa: CASGDTGTFYGYTF; CDR3nt: TGCGCCAGCGGGGACACCGGGACGTTCTATGGCTACACCTTC
v_gene: TRBV5-6; j_gene: TRBJ1-1; abundance: NA; d_gene: NA; CDR3aa: CASSANTGIGTEAFF; CDR3nt: TGTGCCAGCAGCGCAAACACAGGGATCGGTACTGAAGCTTTCTTT
v_gene: TRBV4-1; j_gene: TRBJ1-5; abundance: once; d_gene: NA; CDR3aa: CASSQAPSGQFNQPQHF; CDR3nt: TGCGCCAGCAGCCAAGCGCCCTCAGGGCAGTTCAATCAGCCCCAGCATTTT
v_gene: TRBV7-9; j_gene: TRBJ2-5; abundance: NA; d_gene: TRBD1; CDR3aa: CASSSDRGRETQYF; CDR3nt: TGTGCCAGCAGCTCCGACAGGGGGAGAGAGACCCAGTACTTC
v_gene: TRBV3-1/TRBV3-2; j_gene: TRBJ2-2; abundance: few; d_gene: NA; CDR3aa: CASSYPGYGAGELFF; CDR3nt: TGTGCCAGCAGCTACCCCGGGTACGGCGCCGGGGAGCTGTTTTTT
v_gene: TRBV6-5; j_gene: TRBJ2-1; abundance: NA; d_gene: TRBD2; CDR3aa: CASSRLAGYNEQFF; CDR3nt: TGTGCCAGCAGTCGTCTAGCGGGCTACAATGAGCAGTTCTTC
v_gene: TRBV5-1; j_gene: TRBJ1-1; abundance: once; d_gene: TRBD1; CDR3aa: CASSQGQDRNTEAFF; CDR3nt: TGCGCCAGCAGCCAGGGACAGGACCGGAACACTGAAGCTTTCTTT